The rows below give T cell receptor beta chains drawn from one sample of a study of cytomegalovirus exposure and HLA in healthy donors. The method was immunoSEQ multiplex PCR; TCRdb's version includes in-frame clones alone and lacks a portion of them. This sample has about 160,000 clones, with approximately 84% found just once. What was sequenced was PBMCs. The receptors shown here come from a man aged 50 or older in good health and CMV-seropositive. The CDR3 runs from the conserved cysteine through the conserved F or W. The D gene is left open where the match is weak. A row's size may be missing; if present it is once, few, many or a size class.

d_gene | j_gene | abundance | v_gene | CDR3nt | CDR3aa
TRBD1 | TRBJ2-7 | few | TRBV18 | TGTGCCAGCTCACCGAGGACAGGGGAATCCTACGAGCAGTACTTC | CASSPRTGESYEQYF
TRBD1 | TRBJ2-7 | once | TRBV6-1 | TGTGCCAGCAGTGAAGGGACAGGGGACCTCTACGAGCAGTACTTC | CASSEGTGDLYEQYF
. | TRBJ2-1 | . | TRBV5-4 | TGTGCCAGCAGCTTTCTAGGATATTACTACAATGAGCAGTTCTTC | CASSFLGYYYNEQFF
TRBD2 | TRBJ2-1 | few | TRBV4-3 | TGCGCCAGCAGCCGGGGGGGTCTAGCGGGAGGGAATGAGCAGTTCTTC | CASSRGGLAGGNEQFF
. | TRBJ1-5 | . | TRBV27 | TGTGCCAGCAGTCCCACAGGCCAGCCCCAGCATTTT | CASSPTGQPQHF
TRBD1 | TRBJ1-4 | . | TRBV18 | TGTGCCAGCTCACCACAAACCGGGACAGCGGGAAAACTGTTTTTT | CASSPQTGTAGKLFF
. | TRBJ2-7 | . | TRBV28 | TGTGCCAGCACCCTGGGGACTCTGGGGTACGAGCAGTACTTC | CASTLGTLGYEQYF
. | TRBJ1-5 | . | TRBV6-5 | TGTGCCAGCAAACAAGATAGCAATCAGCCCCAGCATTTT | CASKQDSNQPQHF
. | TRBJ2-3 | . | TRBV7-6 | TGTGCCAGCAGCTTACTTGATCCGGGAGAGGGGGCTAGCACAGATACGCAGTATTTT | CASSLLDPGEGASTDTQYF
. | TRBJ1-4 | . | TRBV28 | TGTGCCAGCACCGGCGGGGGAGGTGAAAAACTGTTTTTT | CASTGGGGEKLFF
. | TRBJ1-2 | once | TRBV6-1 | TGTGCCAGCAGTGAAGGGAAGGGGGATATCTATGGCTACACCTTC | CASSEGKGDIYGYTF
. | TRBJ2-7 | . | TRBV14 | TGTGCCAGCAGCATGACACGTTACGAGCAGTACTTC | CASSMTRYEQYF
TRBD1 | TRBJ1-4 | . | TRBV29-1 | TGCAGCGTCTCCGGGACAGGGACGGGGGAAAAACTGTTTTTT | CSVSGTGTGEKLFF
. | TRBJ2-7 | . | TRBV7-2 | TGTGCCAGCAGCCCCAGGGACACATCCTACGAGCAGTACTTC | CASSPRDTSYEQYF
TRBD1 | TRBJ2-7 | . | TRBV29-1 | TGCAGCGTTGAAGGGGGGACAGGGGTCTACGAGCAGTACTTC | CSVEGGTGVYEQYF
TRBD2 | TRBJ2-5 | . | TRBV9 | TGTGCCAGCAGCTCCGGGACTAGCGGGGTAGAGACCCAGTACTTC | CASSSGTSGVETQYF
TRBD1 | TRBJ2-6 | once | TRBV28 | TGTGCCAGCAGTTCACCCGGGACAGGGTTCGGGGCCAACGTCCTGACTTTC | CASSSPGTGFGANVLTF